The entry that follows covers one T cell receptor beta chain sequence. This sample was included in a study of T cell responses to AZD1222 COVID-19 vaccine. Looked up from germline, CDR1 is MNHNS and CDR2 is SASEGT. This CDR3 is built from 14 residues. The V end lost 1 base, the J end lost 0 bases, and 3 bases lay between the germline ends. Sequenced by immunoSEQ multiplex PCR; TCRdb stores in-frame clones only, minus some. This sample carries approximately 210,000 clones, roughly 90% of them seen once, and the ten largest clones take 3% to 4%. The TCR sequence derives from an adult who received the AZD1222 COVID-19 vaccine. This rearrangement joins TRBV6-1 to TRBJ1-4; no reliable D call. The sample in question was peripheral blood, obtained 28 days after the second AZD1222 dose. The CDR3 sequence is CASSEGTTNEKLFF. DNA for the CDR3: TGTGCCAGCAGTGAAGGGACAACTAATGAAAAACTGTTTTTT.